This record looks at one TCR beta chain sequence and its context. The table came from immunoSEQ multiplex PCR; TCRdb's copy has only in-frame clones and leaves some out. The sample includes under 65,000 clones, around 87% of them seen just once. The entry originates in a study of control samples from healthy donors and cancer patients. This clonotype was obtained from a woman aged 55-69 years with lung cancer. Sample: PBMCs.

CDR3 region: CASVGGNQPQHF. CDR3 nucleotides: TGTGCCAGCGTGGGTGGCAATCAGCCCCAGCATTTT. The chain combines TRBV28 with TRBJ1-5; no definite D call. Trimming removed 8 bases at V and 2 bases at J, with 7 bases between. The CDR3 sequence is 12 residues long. CDR1 is MDHEN and CDR2 is SYDVKM in the germline V gene.